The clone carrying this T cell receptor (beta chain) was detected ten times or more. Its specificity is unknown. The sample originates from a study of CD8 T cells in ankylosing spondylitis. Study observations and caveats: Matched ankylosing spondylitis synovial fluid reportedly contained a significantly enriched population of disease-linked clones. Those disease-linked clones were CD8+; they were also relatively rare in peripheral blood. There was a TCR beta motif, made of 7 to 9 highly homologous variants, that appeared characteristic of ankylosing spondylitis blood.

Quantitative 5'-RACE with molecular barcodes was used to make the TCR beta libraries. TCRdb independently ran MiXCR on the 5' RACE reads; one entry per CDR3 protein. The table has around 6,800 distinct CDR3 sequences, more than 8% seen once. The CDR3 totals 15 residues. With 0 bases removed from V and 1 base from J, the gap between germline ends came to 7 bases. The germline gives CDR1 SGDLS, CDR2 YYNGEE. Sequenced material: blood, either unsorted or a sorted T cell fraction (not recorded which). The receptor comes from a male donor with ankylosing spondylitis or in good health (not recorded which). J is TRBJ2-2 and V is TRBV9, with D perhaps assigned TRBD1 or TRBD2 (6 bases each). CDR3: CASSVEGGNTGELFF. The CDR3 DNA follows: TGTGCCAGCAGCGTAGAGGGGGGGAACACCGGGGAGCTGTTTTTT.